This TCR beta chain was sequenced for a study of T cell responses to AZD1222 COVID-19 vaccine. Study details: Recipients boosted at about 4 weeks or about 12 weeks are pooled.

The length of the CDR3 is 14 residues. Germline V gene data show CDR1 as SGHVS and CDR2 as FQNEAQ. Trimming shortened V by 4 bases and J by 6 bases, and 16 bases separated the two germline ends. Repertoires were generated with immunoSEQ multiplex PCR, while TCRdb's copy carries only in-frame clones and drops some. Here the sample spans 150,000 to 200,000 clones, around 95% being singletons. The material sequenced was peripheral blood, taken on day 0 of AZD1222 vaccination. This chain connects TRBV7-8 to TRBJ2-7, with D tentatively TRBD1 (6 bases). The clonotype comes from an adult in good health. The CDR3 DNA sequence: TGTGCCAGCAGCTATGCCCAGGGGTTGAGCGAGCAGTACTTC. The encoded protein is CASSYAQGLSEQYF.